The TCR beta chain described here comes from a study of cytomegalovirus exposure and HLA in healthy donors. Whole-study findings and limits: An analysis that was carried out later associated approximately 17,000 TCR beta sequences with HLA alleles at 0.05 false discovery rate. Segments of the TCR beta V type were, in most cases, productive about 87% or about 30% of the time in an earlier analysis. On later analysis, the bulk of CMV-associated TCR beta chains appeared to be HLA-restricted.

In nominal health when sampled, donors likely had unrecorded immune exposures nonetheless. It was with 60 Vbeta and 13 Jbeta primers that the PCR ran. The data were produced by immunoSEQ multiplex PCR, yet TCRdb's version contains in-frame clones alone and is incomplete. The sample lists about 160,000 clones; approximately 70% were seen once. Remarks on this clone: Its target is unknown.

V shed 3 bases and J 1 base; nucleotides not matched to a gene: 2. CDR3 length equals 14 residues. CDR1 is SGDLS, CDR2 YYNGEE, per germline. The chain has TRBV9 and TRBJ2-5, with 8 bases aligning to TRBD2. The sequenced sample was PBMCs. The clonotype originates from a man aged 40-49 years in good health and CMV-seropositive. The CDR3 sequence is CASSAGGPQETQYF. In nucleotides, the CDR3 is TGTGCCAGCAGCGCGGGGGGGCCCCAAGAGACCCAGTACTTC. The whole variable domain, remainder taken from reference TRBV9 and TRBJ2-5, is DSGVTQTPKHLITATGQRVTLRCSPRSGDLSVYWYQQSLDQGLQFLIQYYNGEERAKGNILERFSAQQFPDLHSELNLSSLELGDSALYFCASSAGGPQETQYFGPGTRLLVL.